Listed here are 6 T cell receptor beta chains from one sample, sequenced in a study of blood T cells in healthy people across ages. Next came a second PCR, run for roughly 7 to 12 cycles, which used a sample-barcoded 5' primer along with a J-beta primer mix. TCRdb called the 5' RACE reads again in MiXCR, with one record for every CDR3 protein. Of hundreds of thousands of distinct CDR3 sequences in the sample, over 45% were seen once. The sequenced material came from blood. The receptors were sampled from a man aged 25 to 40 in good health.

The rearrangement links TRBV7-9 to TRBJ2-5, with 7 bases matching TRBD2. The assigned J gene may be wrong: the sequence end matches TRBJ2-7 better. Germline V lookup: CDR1 SEHNR, CDR2 FQNEAQ (reference sequence). The length of the CDR3 is 15 residues. CDR3 coding DNA: TGTGCCAGCAGCTTAGGGGGAGGGGTAACCTACGAGCAGTACTTC. Protein sequence: CASSLGGGVTYEQYF.

V usage is TRBV9 and J usage is TRBJ2-1; TRBD2 matches 11 bases. The CDR3 totals 15 residues. Germline CDR1 is SGDLS and CDR2 is YYNGEE. J gave up 2 bases and V 5 bases, and 3 bases lay outside the gene matches. CDR3 residues: CASSNSGRAYNEQFF. The CDR3 nucleotides are TGTGCCAGCAGTAATAGCGGGAGGGCCTACAATGAGCAGTTCTTC. Complete variable domain (other parts from reference TRBV9 and TRBJ2-1): DSGVTQTPKHLITATGQRVTLRCSPRSGDLSVYWYQQSLDQGLQFLIQYYNGEERAKGNILERFSAQQFPDLHSELNLSSLELGDSALYFCASSNSGRAYNEQFFGPGTRLTVL.

This chain joins TRBV20-1 and TRBJ1-2; no clear D. This CDR3 spans 11 amino acids. The V end lost 4 bases, the J end lost 8 bases, and 11 bases lay between the germline ends. Germline V CDR1 and CDR2: DFQATT, SNEGSKA (reference sequence). CDR3 bases: TGCAGTGCTAACGGAGCTTGGGGCTACACCTTC. It encodes CSANGAWGYTF.

The chain uses TRBV6-5 and TRBJ2-7; D remains unclear. This CDR3 is built from 14 residues. The germline CDR1 and CDR2 sequences are MNHEY and SVGAGI. V lost 5 bases to trimming and J lost 2 bases, with 13 bases between them. CDR3 nucleotide sequence: TGTGCCAGCAGTGACCCACCTATTACCTACGAGCAGTACTTC. Translated, it gives CASSDPPITYEQYF.

This chain connects TRBV20-1 to TRBJ2-3; D could derive from TRBD1 or TRBD2 (5 bases each). Germline values: CDR1 DFQATT, CDR2 SNEGSKA (reference sequence). The CDR3 loop spans 15 amino acids. The V and J ends lost 3 bases and 3 bases respectively, with 16 bases between them. The CDR3 region has the DNA TGCAGTGCTAGTCACGAGGGGCCTGGAACAGATACGCAGTATTTT. Its protein is CSASHEGPGTDTQYF.

The gene calls are TRBV7-9 and TRBJ2-6; D may be TRBD2 (5 bases). The V gene lost 5 bases and the J gene lost 3 bases, with 14 bases spanning the gap. The CDR3 is made up of 16 amino acids. The germline V gene encodes CDR1 SEHNR and CDR2 FQNEAQ (reference sequence). The CDR3 loop is CASSLLVGVGANVLTF. Here the CDR3 DNA reads TGTGCCAGCAGCCTACTAGTGGGTGTTGGGGCCAACGTCCTGACTTTC.